These 15 T cell receptor beta chains were all obtained from the same sample, sequenced in a study of T cell responses to AZD1222 COVID-19 vaccine. The method was immunoSEQ multiplex PCR; TCRdb's version includes in-frame clones alone and lacks a portion of them. This sample has about 150,000 clones; about nine tenths occur once, and the top ten carry about 5%. Material: peripheral blood, obtained on day 0 of AZD1222 vaccination. The receptors here all came from an adult in good health.

The rearrangement joins TRBV4-2 to TRBJ2-1; 9 nucleotides match TRBD2. CDR3 length: 16 amino acids. Germline V gene data show CDR1 as LGHNA and CDR2 as YNFKEQ. The V gene end was trimmed by 3 bases and the J gene end by 4 bases; junction bases not matched to a gene: 7. The CDR3 nucleotides are TGTGCCAGCAGCCAGCCTAGCGGGATTAAGTACAATGAGCAGTTCTTC. This encodes CASSQPSGIKYNEQFF.

The CDR3 DNA reads TGTGCCATCAGTCTTAACCTCGAGACCCAGTACTTC. This gives the protein CAISLNLETQYF. This chain joins TRBV10-3 and TRBJ2-5, with D unresolved. CDR3 length: 12 residues. The V gene lost 5 bases and the J gene lost 5 bases, with 9 bases spanning the gap. Germline values: CDR1 ENHRY, CDR2 SYGVKD.

The chain carries TRBV6-2 or TRBV6-3 and TRBJ2-2; no firm D call. V lost 0 bases, J lost 2 bases, and 10 bases lay in between. There are 16 residues in the CDR3. Germline CDR1 is MNHEY and CDR2 is SVGEGT. CDR3 nucleotide sequence: TGTGCCAGCAGTTACTCTGTTGCAGAAAACACCGGGGAGCTGTTTTTT. This codes for CASSYSVAENTGELFF.

The chain recombines TRBV7-3 with TRBJ2-7; D possibly matches TRBD1 or TRBD2 (6 bases each). Deletions cut 5 bases from V and 2 bases from J, with 16 bases between. This CDR3 contains 15 residues. Germline V gene sequence: CDR1 SGHTA, CDR2 FQGTGA. The DNA for the CDR3 is TGTGCCAGCAGCGTGATGGGGGGCTCACCCTACGAGCAGTACTTC. Translating it yields CASSVMGGSPYEQYF.

This chain joins TRBV9 and TRBJ2-7; 10 nucleotides align to TRBD2. The CDR3 covers 15 residues. The V segment lost 0 bases and the J segment 2 bases; nucleotides outside the gene matches: 2. Germline CDR1 and CDR2: SGDLS and YYNGEE. CDR3 nucleotide sequence: TGTGCCAGCAGCGTAGCTAGCGGGAGTCCCTACGAGCAGTACTTC. Translation gives CASSVASGSPYEQYF.

V usage is TRBV9 and J usage is TRBJ2-2; no clear D gene. The CDR3 length is 13 residues. Trimming shortened V by 0 bases and J by 7 bases, and 7 bases separated the two germline ends. The V gene's germline CDR1 is SGDLS and CDR2 YYNGEE. The CDR3 reads CASSVAPGGELFF. The CDR3 nucleotides are TGTGCCAGCAGCGTAGCTCCCGGCGGGGAGCTGTTTTTT.

The chain links TRBV24-1 to TRBJ2-3; 8 nucleotides match TRBD2. The CDR3 is 16 residues long. The J segment lost 4 bases and the V segment lost 3 bases, leaving 8 bases of the junction unmatched. The germline V gene has CDR1 KGHDR and CDR2 SFDVKD. The CDR3 loop is CATSDVYGTSADTQYF. The CDR3 DNA reads TGTGCCACCAGTGATGTATACGGGACTAGTGCAGATACGCAGTATTTT.

The chain links TRBV5-6 to TRBJ2-5; D may be TRBD1 (5 bases). Germline V gene data show CDR1 as SGHDT and CDR2 as YYEEEE. The CDR3 spans 15 residues. Trimming pared 0 bases from V and 3 bases from J, leaving 12 bases between. The CDR3 loop reads CASSLAGWREETQYF. CDR3 DNA sequence: TGTGCCAGCAGCTTGGCAGGGTGGCGTGAAGAGACCCAGTACTTC. Variable domain in full (rest from reference TRBV5-6 and TRBJ2-5): DAGVTQSPTHLIKTRGQQVTLRCSPKSGHDTVSWYQQALGQGPQFIFQYYEEEERQRGNFPDRFSGHQFPNYSSELNVNALLLGDSALYLCASSLAGWREETQYFGPGTRLLVL.

This rearrangement joins TRBV4-3 to TRBJ1-2; D unclear. The CDR3 extends over 16 amino acids. Germline CDR1 reads LGHNA; CDR2 reads YSLEER. The germline V and J ends were trimmed by 8 bases and 4 bases, with 23 bases remaining between them. As DNA, the CDR3 is TGCGCCAGCCAGCAGAGTGCCACCCCGTGGAGCTATGGCTACACCTTC. Translated: CASQQSATPWSYGYTF.

This sequence joins TRBV28 and TRBJ2-3; 11 positions agree with TRBD2. Germline CDR1 and CDR2: MDHEN and SYDVKM. The CDR3 contains 17 residues. Trimming at V came to 4 bases and at J to 2 bases, leaving 8 bases not matched to a gene. This CDR3 reads CASSSQKTSGTTDTQYF. Here the CDR3 DNA reads TGTGCCAGCAGTTCACAAAAGACTAGCGGGACCACAGATACGCAGTATTTT.

This clone was seen just once. The chain carries TRBV11-2 and TRBJ2-1, with TRBD2 matching over 10 bases. Germline assignment: CDR1 SGHAT and CDR2 FQNNGV. The J segment lost 3 bases and the V segment lost 5 bases, leaving 7 bases of the junction unmatched. CDR3 length equals 16 residues. In DNA form, the CDR3 reads TGTGCCAGCAGCCCAGTAGCGGGAGGTATCTACAATGAGCAGTTCTTC. Protein sequence: CASSPVAGGIYNEQFF.

The chain recombines TRBV9 with TRBJ1-4; 9 positions match TRBD1. The germline gives CDR1 SGDLS, CDR2 YYNGEE. The CDR3 is 14 amino acids. J gave up 6 bases and V 4 bases, and 4 bases lay outside the gene matches. CDR3 in DNA: TGTGCCAGCAGCCCGGGACAGGGAGATGAAAAACTGTTTTTT. Protein sequence: CASSPGQGDEKLFF. Complete variable domain (other parts from reference TRBV9 and TRBJ1-4): DSGVTQTPKHLITATGQRVTLRCSPRSGDLSVYWYQQSLDQGLQFLIQYYNGEERAKGNILERFSAQQFPDLHSELNLSSLELGDSALYFCASSPGQGDEKLFFGSGTQLSVL.

The chain carries TRBV7-9 and TRBJ1-4, with D hard to call. The CDR3 is 16 amino acids. V shed 3 bases and J shed 3 bases, with 14 bases lying between them. CDR1 and CDR2 (germline): SEHNR, FQNEAQ (reference sequence). The CDR3 is CASSFTLSRANEKLFF. The CDR3 DNA reads TGTGCCAGCAGCTTTACTCTCTCTCGAGCTAATGAAAAACTGTTTTTT.

The chain combines TRBV5-4 with TRBJ1-1, with a possible D match to TRBD1 (5 bases). The CDR3 has 15 residues. Germline loops: CDR1 SGHNT, CDR2 YYREEE (reference sequence). Trimming cost V 0 bases and J 9 bases, with 18 bases left between them. Here the CDR3 reads CASSLGGPTKGKAFF. CDR3 coding DNA: TGTGCCAGCAGCTTGGGGGGACCCACAAAGGGGAAAGCTTTCTTT.

The rearrangement joins TRBV5-6 to TRBJ2-7, with D uncertain. Germline values: CDR1 SGHDT, CDR2 YYEEEE. This CDR3 region has 14 residues. V lost 0 bases, J lost 3 bases, and 10 bases lay in between. The chain's CDR3 is CASSLVAGSYEQYF. The CDR3 region has the DNA TGTGCCAGCAGCTTGGTTGCAGGAAGCTACGAGCAGTACTTC. The full variable domain, its missing parts supplied by reference TRBV5-6 and TRBJ2-7, is DAGVTQSPTHLIKTRGQQVTLRCSPKSGHDTVSWYQQALGQGPQFIFQYYEEEERQRGNFPDRFSGHQFPNYSSELNVNALLLGDSALYLCASSLVAGSYEQYFGPGTRLTVT.